Below, 25 T cell receptor beta chains from the same sample are listed, as sequenced in a study of graft-versus-host responses after intestinal transplantation. Their recognized antigens are unknown. Some clones are missing from TCRdb's copy, which holds only in-frame ones; the method was immunoSEQ multiplex PCR. The table shows approximately 100,000 clones, with roughly 87% occurring only once. Sequenced here: unstimulated CD4+ T cells sorted from spleen or lymph node cells, sampled before intestinal transplant. The source of these receptors is a human donor who received an intestinal transplant.

The genes are TRBV2 and TRBJ1-1; 7 bases are shared with TRBD1. The germline V gene has CDR1 SNHLY and CDR2 FYNNEI. V shed 6 bases and J 10 bases; nucleotides not matched to a gene: 5. The CDR3 is 11 amino acids. The CDR3 reads CASRGQVLAFF. DNA of the CDR3: TGTGCCAGCAGAGGACAGGTTTTAGCTTTCTTT.

This clone was seen just once. The chain links TRBV30 to TRBJ1-2; D is perhaps TRBD1 (5 bases). The length of the CDR3 is 13 residues. Trimming cost V 0 bases and J 4 bases, with 9 bases left between them. CDR1 is GTSNPN, CDR2 SVGIG, per germline (reference sequence). Here the CDR3 reads CAWSVQVTYGYTF. The CDR3 nucleotides are TGTGCCTGGAGTGTACAGGTGACCTATGGCTACACCTTC.

This CDR3 reads CASSGQGSGRYEQYF. Written as DNA, the CDR3 is TGTGCCAGCAGTGGACAGGGATCCGGTAGGTACGAGCAGTACTTC. The rearrangement joins TRBV6-1 to TRBJ2-7; 7 nucleotides match TRBD1. Germline loops: CDR1 MNHNS, CDR2 SASEGT. CDR3 length: 15 amino acids. With V trimmed by 4 bases and J by 4 bases, 10 bases remained unmatched.

This clone was counted only a few times. The rearrangement links TRBV2 to TRBJ1-6, with D possibly being TRBD1 (6 bases). Per the germline V gene, CDR1 is SNHLY and CDR2 is FYNNEI. V was pared by 3 bases and J by 7 bases, with 7 bases between. There are 13 residues in the CDR3. CDR3 sequence (DNA): TGTGCCAGCAGTGAGGACAGAAATTCACCCCTCCACTTT. Its protein is CASSEDRNSPLHF. The complete variable domain, with remaining parts taken from reference TRBV2 and TRBJ1-6, reads EPEVTQTPSHQVTQMGQEVILRCVPISNHLYFYWYRQILGQKVEFLVSFYNNEISEKSEIFDDQFSVERPDGSNFTLKIRSTKLEDSAMYFCASSEDRNSPLHFGNGTRLTVT.

V gene TRBV5-4 combines with J gene TRBJ2-7; a weak D match, TRBD1 (6 bases). The CDR3 consists of 14 residues. Germline V gene lookup returns CDR1 SGHNT and CDR2 YYREEE (reference sequence). V lost 4 bases, J lost 5 bases, and 16 bases lay in between. For the CDR3, the DNA is TGTGCCAGCAGCCCGCCCCACAGGGTCCACGAGCAGTACTTC. It is translated as CASSPPHRVHEQYF.

This rearrangement joins TRBV14 to TRBJ2-5; possible D gene TRBD2, 7 bases. The V end was cut by 0 bases, the J end by 1 base, with 15 bases between. The CDR3 is 17 residues long. Germline lookup yields CDR1 SGHDN and CDR2 FVKESK. The CDR3 DNA reads as TGTGCCAGCAGCCAAGAGTGGGGGCGGGGGTTCCAAGAGACCCAGTACTTC. As protein: CASSQEWGRGFQETQYF.

The CDR3 is CASGAGSRAYNEQFF. The CDR3 DNA reads as TGTGCCAGCGGCGCAGGCTCGCGGGCCTACAATGAGCAGTTCTTC. This chain connects TRBV9 to TRBJ2-1, with D possibly TRBD2 on 5 matching bases. Trimming cost V 7 bases and J 2 bases, with 16 bases left between them. The CDR3 loop spans 15 amino acids. Germline CDR1 reads SGDLS; CDR2 reads YYNGEE.

J is TRBJ2-7 and V is TRBV10-3; the D is unclear. V was trimmed by 4 bases and J by 3 bases, leaving 7 bases between them. This CDR3 has 12 amino acids. Germline V lookup: CDR1 ENHRY, CDR2 SYGVKD. Here the CDR3 reads CAISAPSYEQYF. CDR3 DNA sequence: TGTGCCATCAGTGCACCGAGCTACGAGCAGTACTTC.

This clone has just one count. The chain employs TRBV7-9 and TRBJ2-2; 12 bases agree with TRBD1. The CDR3 is made up of 16 amino acids. Per germline, CDR1 SEHNR and CDR2 FQNEAQ (reference sequence). The V and J ends lost 0 bases and 6 bases, in that order; junction bases with no gene match: 2. CDR3 DNA sequence: TGTGCCAGCAGCTTAGCCGGGACAGGGGGCCCCGGGGAGCTGTTTTTT. Translating it yields CASSLAGTGGPGELFF.

This chain links TRBV5-1 with TRBJ2-7; possible D gene TRBD1, 6 bases. The CDR3 contains 15 residues. Germline loops: CDR1 SGHRS, CDR2 YFSETQ. V was clipped by 1 base and J by 6 bases, with 17 bases between them. DNA for the CDR3: TGCGCCAGCAGCTTGTTAGGCAGGGGAGAGGGCGAGCAGTACTTC. Protein sequence: CASSLLGRGEGEQYF. The whole variable domain, remainder taken from reference TRBV5-1 and TRBJ2-7, is KAGVTQTPRYLIKTRGQQVTLSCSPISGHRSVSWYQQTPGQGLQFLFEYFSETQRNKGNFPGRFSGRQFSNSRSEMNVSTLELGDSALYLCASSLLGRGEGEQYFGPGTRLTVT.

The chain joins TRBV7-2 to TRBJ2-7; 10 bases map to TRBD1. The CDR3 sequence is 16 residues long. The J segment lost 3 bases and the V segment lost 5 bases, leaving 10 bases of the junction unmatched. Germline assignment: CDR1 SGHTA and CDR2 FQGNSA. The CDR3, as DNA: TGTGCCAGCAGCCCAAGACAGGGGGCAGGAGGCTACGAGCAGTACTTC. This translates into CASSPRQGAGGYEQYF. Filled out from reference TRBV7-2 and TRBJ2-7, the complete variable domain reads GAGVSQSPSNKVTEKGKDVELRCDPISGHTALYWYRQSLGQGLEFLIYFQGNSAPDKSGLPSDRFSAERTGGSVSTLTIQRTQQEDSAVYLCASSPRQGAGGYEQYFGPGTRLTVT.

The J gene is TRBJ2-1, the V gene TRBV18; the match to TRBD2 covers 10 bases. V lost 3 bases, J lost 4 bases, and 9 bases stayed unmatched. Germline loops: CDR1 KGHSH, CDR2 LQKENI. The CDR3 runs to 17 residues. CDR3 nucleotide sequence: TGTGCCAGCTCACCCCGATCCCGACTAGCGGGTTACAATGAGCAGTTCTTC. Protein product: CASSPRSRLAGYNEQFF. Full variable domain (outside the CDR3, taken from reference TRBV18 and TRBJ2-1): NAGVMQNPRHLVRRRGQEARLRCSPMKGHSHVYWYRQLPEEGLKFMVYLQKENIIDESGMPKERFSAEFPKEGPSILRIQQVVRGDSAAYFCASSPRSRLAGYNEQFFGPGTRLTVL.

The rearrangement links TRBV7-9 to TRBJ2-1, with 11 bases matching TRBD2. J gave up 6 bases and V 2 bases, and 9 bases lay outside the gene matches. Germline V gene data show CDR1 as SEHNR and CDR2 as FQNEAQ (reference sequence). The CDR3 is 17 residues long. The CDR3 here is CASSLLIAGLAVNEQFF. CDR3 sequence (DNA): TGTGCCAGCAGCTTACTTATAGCGGGACTAGCGGTCAATGAGCAGTTCTTC.

As regards this clone: Within the sample, other DNA sequences also encode this same CDR3. The V gene is TRBV7-9, the J gene TRBJ1-5; 10 bases align to TRBD1. The ends lost 5 bases at V and 7 bases at J; junction bases unmatched: 5. The V gene's germline CDR1 is SEHNR and CDR2 FQNEAQ (reference sequence). The CDR3 sequence is 14 residues long. The CDR3 DNA reads as TGTGCCAGCAGCCGGGACAGGGGACGCCAGCCCCAGCATTTT. Its protein is CASSRDRGRQPQHF. The variable domain in full, with the rest retrieved from reference TRBV7-9 and TRBJ1-5, is DTGVSQNPRHKITKRGQNVTFRCDPISEHNRLYWYRQTLGQGPEFLTYFQNEAQLEKSRLLSDRFSAERPKGSFSTLEIQRTEQGDSAMYLCASSRDRGRQPQHFGDGTRLSIL.

As to this clone: The sample carries other DNA sequences with the same CDR3. The gene calls are TRBV5-1 and TRBJ2-5, with 7 positions matching TRBD2. J gave up 4 bases and V 0 bases, and 3 bases lay outside the gene matches. The CDR3 loop spans 14 amino acids. CDR1 and CDR2 from the germline V gene are SGHRS and YFSETQ. Here the CDR3 reads CASSLERGGETQYF. As DNA, the CDR3 is TGCGCCAGCAGCTTGGAGCGGGGAGGAGAGACCCAGTACTTC.

The V and J genes are TRBV29-1 and TRBJ1-2, with D perhaps matching TRBD1 (5 bases). Germline values: CDR1 SQVTM, CDR2 ANQGSEA. This CDR3 region has 12 residues. Trimming stripped 8 bases from V and 0 bases from J, with 10 bases between. CDR3 amino acids: CSLDTSNYGYTF. CDR3 nucleotides: TGCAGCCTGGACACTTCTAACTATGGCTACACCTTC.

V and J are TRBV6-5 and TRBJ2-3; D is undetermined. The ends were cut back, 6 bases at V and 3 bases at J, with 13 bases in the middle. The CDR3 runs 14 residues. Germline V gene lookup returns CDR1 MNHEY and CDR2 SVGAGI. For the CDR3, the DNA is TGTGCCAGCAGGCCCCGACCGGAAACAGATACGCAGTATTTT. This codes for CASRPRPETDTQYF.

The chain uses TRBV2 and TRBJ2-1; no reliable D call. Germline loops: CDR1 SNHLY, CDR2 FYNNEI. The germline V and J ends were trimmed by 4 bases and 11 bases, with 6 bases remaining between them. The CDR3 length is 10 residues. The DNA for the CDR3 is TGTGCCAGCAGTGTTGGTAAGCAGTTCTTC. Amino acids: CASSVGKQFF.

Here the CDR3 reads CASSSRLASTGELFF. Written as DNA, the CDR3 is TGTGCCAGCTCATCAAGACTAGCTTCAACCGGGGAGCTGTTTTTT. The V and J genes are TRBV18 and TRBJ2-2, with 7 nucleotides matching TRBD2. Germline CDR1 reads KGHSH; CDR2 reads LQKENI. CDR3 length equals 15 residues. The J segment lost 5 bases and the V segment lost 5 bases, leaving 8 bases of the junction unmatched.

This clone is a singleton in its sample. This sequence joins TRBV6-1 and TRBJ1-6, with a tentative D call TRBD1 (6 bases). This CDR3 has 16 amino acids. The ends were cut back, 4 bases at V and 0 bases at J, with 10 bases in the middle. CDR1 and CDR2 from the germline V gene are MNHNS and SASEGT. The CDR3 reads CASSATGSSYNSPLHF. The CDR3, as DNA: TGTGCCAGCAGTGCAACAGGGAGCTCCTATAATTCACCCCTCCACTTT.

The gene calls are TRBV5-1 and TRBJ2-7; the match to TRBD2 covers 11 bases. Germline V gives CDR1 SGHRS, CDR2 YFSETQ. CDR3 size: 16 residues. After removal of 0 bases from V and 2 bases from J, the junction contained 4 bases not matched to a gene. CDR3 in DNA: TGCGCCAGCAGCTTGGTAGCGGGAGGGGTCCCCTACGAGCAGTACTTC. Protein sequence: CASSLVAGGVPYEQYF.

The chain recombines TRBV18 with TRBJ2-5; D is unclear. This CDR3 region has 16 residues. Germline V gene lookup returns CDR1 KGHSH and CDR2 LQKENI. Deletions cut 6 bases from V and 2 bases from J, with 19 bases between. The CDR3: CASSFFGPSNQETQYF. The CDR3 DNA reads TGTGCCAGCTCCTTTTTCGGGCCATCTAATCAAGAGACCCAGTACTTC.

This chain uses TRBV6-6 with TRBJ1-2; 10 nucleotides align to TRBD1. This CDR3 has 16 amino acids. CDR1 MNHNY and CDR2 SVGAGI come from the germline V gene (reference sequence). The trim removed 2 bases at V and 0 bases at J, leaving 3 bases unmatched. Here the CDR3 reads CASSYPDRGTNYGYTF. The CDR3 region has the DNA TGTGCCAGCAGTTACCCGGACAGGGGGACTAACTATGGCTACACCTTC.

V gene TRBV5-4 combines with J gene TRBJ1-1; D possibly corresponds to TRBD1 (5 bases). The CDR3 has 15 amino acids. In germline, CDR1 is SGHNT, CDR2 YYREEE (reference sequence). Between the trimmed V and J ends, which lost 4 bases and 5 bases, there was a span of 18 bases. CDR3 in DNA: TGTGCCAGCAGCCCCCCGGGCGGGGGTCGTACTGAAGCTTTCTTT. Translating gives CASSPPGGGRTEAFF.

The gene calls are TRBV6-6 and TRBJ2-1; D perhaps matches TRBD2 (5 bases). V was pared by 0 bases and J by 16 bases, with 16 bases between. The length of the CDR3 is 13 residues. From germline, CDR1 is MNHNY and CDR2 SVGAGI (reference sequence). CDR3 sequence: CASSYSYIDEGFF. The CDR3 DNA is TGTGCCAGCAGTTACTCGTATATAGACGAGGGATTCTTC.